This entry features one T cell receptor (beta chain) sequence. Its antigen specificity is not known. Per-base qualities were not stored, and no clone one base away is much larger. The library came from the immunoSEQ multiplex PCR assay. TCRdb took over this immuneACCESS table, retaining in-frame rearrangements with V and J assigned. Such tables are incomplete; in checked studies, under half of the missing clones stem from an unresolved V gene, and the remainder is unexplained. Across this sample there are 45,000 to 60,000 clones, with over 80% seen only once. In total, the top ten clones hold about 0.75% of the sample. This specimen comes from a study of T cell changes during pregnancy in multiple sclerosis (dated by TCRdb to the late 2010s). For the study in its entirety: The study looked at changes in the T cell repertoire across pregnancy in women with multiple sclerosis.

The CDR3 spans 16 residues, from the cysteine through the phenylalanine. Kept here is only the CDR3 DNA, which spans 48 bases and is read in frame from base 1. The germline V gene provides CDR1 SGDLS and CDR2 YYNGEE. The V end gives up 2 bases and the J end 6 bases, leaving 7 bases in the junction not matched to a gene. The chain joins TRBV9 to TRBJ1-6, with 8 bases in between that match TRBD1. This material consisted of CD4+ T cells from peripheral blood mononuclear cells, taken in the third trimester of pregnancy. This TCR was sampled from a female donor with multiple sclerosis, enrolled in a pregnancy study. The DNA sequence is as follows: TGTGCCAGCAGCGTTCAGGGGGCCGGGGGTAATTCACCCCTCCACTTT. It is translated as CASSVQGAGGNSPLHF.